This T cell receptor (beta chain) derives from a study of blood T cell repertoires in COVID-19. Sequencing was performed with immunoSEQ multiplex PCR; in TCRdb, only in-frame clones are kept and a portion is missing. Among about 180,000 clones, 88% were seen once, and the ten largest hold about 4%. The CDR3 is 15 residues long. Trimming took off 1 base at V and 1 base at J, with 5 bases between the two ends. Germline CDR1 reads SEHNR; CDR2 reads FQNEAQ (reference sequence). The source of this sequence is a woman aged 25 to 45 with acute or convalescent COVID-19. The sample comprised peripheral blood. This chain uses TRBV7-9 with TRBJ2-6; D perhaps matches TRBD2 (5 bases). CDR3 residues: CASSLGGSGANVLTF. Here the CDR3 DNA reads TGTGCCAGCAGCTTAGGAGGGTCTGGGGCCAACGTCCTGACTTTC. Full variable domain (missing parts from reference TRBV7-9 and TRBJ2-6): DTGVSQNPRHKITKRGQNVTFRCDPISEHNRLYWYRQTLGQGPEFLTYFQNEAQLEKSRLLSDRFSAERPKGSFSTLEIQRTEQGDSAMYLCASSLGGSGANVLTFGAGSRLTVL.